Following are 26 T cell receptor beta chains from one sample sequenced in a study of identical twins. TCRdb used MiXCR to reprocess the 5' RACE reads, holding one entry per CDR3 protein. The sample lists approximately 490,000 distinct CDR3 sequences; around 20% were seen once. The data were also submitted as part of a second study, on yellow fever vaccine responses in identical twins.

Source material: CD4+ T cells sorted from blood. The origin of the receptors is a woman aged 18-30 years in good health.

This clonotype was recorded a few times. The gene calls are TRBV12-3 or TRBV12-4 and TRBJ1-5; TRBD1 agrees at 7 bases. The CDR3 totals 15 residues. After removal of 6 bases from V and 1 base from J, the junction contained 6 bases not matched to a gene. The CDR3 DNA reads as TGTGCCAGCAGCGGACAGGCGCTGAGCAATCAGCCCCAGCATTTT. Protein: CASSGQALSNQPQHF.

This clonotype has a handful of counts. V and J are TRBV12-3 or TRBV12-4 and TRBJ2-5, with TRBD1 matching over 10 bases. The CDR3 length is 15 residues. J gave up 6 bases and V 3 bases, and 7 bases lay outside the gene matches. The CDR3 DNA follows: TGTGCCAGCAGTTTTGAGGGACAGGGGAGGCAGACCCAGTACTTC. As protein: CASSFEGQGRQTQYF.

The rearrangement uses TRBV28 and TRBJ2-1, with D maybe TRBD1 (5 bases). CDR1 is MDHEN and CDR2 is SYDVKM in the germline V gene. The CDR3 contains 17 residues. V was cut by 0 bases and J by 0 bases, with 12 bases left in between. For the CDR3, the DNA is TGTGCCAGCAGTTTATGGGCAGGGCAAGGCTCCTACAATGAGCAGTTCTTC. This sequence encodes CASSLWAGQGSYNEQFF.

The table lists this clonotype with a few counts. The V call is TRBV2, the J call TRBJ2-2; D is unresolved. The CDR3 extends over 15 amino acids. Per the germline V gene, CDR1 is SNHLY and CDR2 is FYNNEI. The V end lost 6 bases, the J end lost 7 bases, and 18 bases lay between the germline ends. The CDR3 protein is CASSEKPVRGGELFF. Written as DNA, the CDR3 is TGTGCCAGCAGCGAGAAACCTGTTAGAGGCGGGGAGCTGTTTTTT.

The sample holds a few counts of this clonotype. The chain couples TRBV7-3 to TRBJ2-1; D might be TRBD2 (6 bases). Between the trimmed V and J ends, which lost 2 bases and 2 bases, there was a span of 10 bases. The germline gives CDR1 SGHTA, CDR2 FQGTGA. The length of the CDR3 is 15 residues. The CDR3 DNA follows: TGTGCCAGCAGCTTATCCGCGGGAACCTACAATGAGCAGTTCTTC. Amino acids: CASSLSAGTYNEQFF.

The chain joins TRBV10-3 to TRBJ1-2; D remains unclear. CDR1 is ENHRY and CDR2 is SYGVKD in the germline V gene. The V gene lost 8 bases and the J gene lost 7 bases, with 17 bases spanning the gap. This CDR3 comprises 13 residues. The CDR3 region is CAISNTDFGGYTF. The CDR3 DNA reads TGTGCCATCTCGAACACCGACTTCGGTGGCTACACCTTC.

The chain combines TRBV24-1 with TRBJ2-3; 10 bases are a match to TRBD2. Germline V gene data show CDR1 as KGHDR and CDR2 as SFDVKD. The CDR3 sequence is 18 residues long. V lost 1 base to trimming and J lost 6 bases; unmatched junction nucleotides: 12. The CDR3 DNA reads TGTGCCACCAGTGATTTCACCCAGTCTAGCGGGAGATCTGATACGCAGTATTTT. The encoded protein is CATSDFTQSSGRSDTQYF.

The V gene is TRBV28, the J gene TRBJ2-3; TRBD2 is a possible D gene (6 bases). Per the germline V gene, CDR1 is MDHEN and CDR2 is SYDVKM. The CDR3 runs 15 residues. V dropped 4 bases and J dropped 0 bases, with 11 bases sitting between them. This CDR3 is CASSSLASSTDTQYF. The CDR3 DNA follows: TGTGCCAGCAGTTCCCTAGCGTCTAGCACAGATACGCAGTATTTT.

This clonotype has just a few counts. V usage is TRBV2 and J usage is TRBJ2-1; 8 nucleotides line up with TRBD1. Germline V gives CDR1 SNHLY, CDR2 FYNNEI. V lost 1 base to trimming and J lost 4 bases; unmatched junction nucleotides: 3. The CDR3 totals 15 residues. The CDR3 here is CASSEGQGAYNEQFF. The CDR3 DNA is TGTGCCAGCAGTGAAGGCCAGGGGGCTTACAATGAGCAGTTCTTC.

This chain uses TRBV6-1 with TRBJ2-2, with 11 bases that match TRBD2. Germline-derived CDR1 and CDR2 are MNHNS and SASEGT. This CDR3 region has 17 residues. V was clipped by 7 bases and J by 3 bases; unmatched bases: 10. CDR3: CASIYSGGALDTGELFF. Written as DNA, the CDR3 is TGTGCCAGCATCTATAGCGGGGGGGCGTTGGACACCGGGGAGCTGTTTTTT.

This clonotype came up many times. This chain links TRBV12-3 or TRBV12-4 with TRBJ2-1; 12 nucleotides agree with TRBD2. The length of the CDR3 is 15 residues. V lost 6 bases, J lost 3 bases, and 3 bases stayed unmatched. The CDR3 region is CASSLAGGLYNEQFF. Written as DNA, the CDR3 is TGTGCCAGCAGCCTAGCGGGAGGGCTCTACAATGAGCAGTTCTTC.

The rearrangement uses TRBV29-1 and TRBJ1-3; the match to TRBD1 covers 9 bases. Germline trimming cut 6 bases from V and 3 bases from J; bases unmatched to any gene: 6. The V gene's germline CDR1 is SQVTM and CDR2 ANQGSEA. CDR3 length: 14 amino acids. CDR3 amino acids: CSVRTGVGGNTIYF. CDR3 bases: TGCAGCGTACGGACAGGGGTTGGTGGAAACACCATATATTTT.

This sequence joins TRBV12-3 or TRBV12-4 and TRBJ2-1; 8 positions agree with TRBD2. This CDR3 spans 14 amino acids. After removal of 6 bases from V and 3 bases from J, the junction contained 4 bases not matched to a gene. CDR3 region: CASRLSGGYNEQFF. Written as DNA, the CDR3 is TGTGCCAGCAGGCTAAGCGGGGGCTACAATGAGCAGTTCTTC.

The chain combines TRBV7-9 with TRBJ2-1; TRBD2 is a possible D gene (5 bases). Trimming shortened V by 2 bases and J by 10 bases, and 12 bases separated the two germline ends. Germline CDR1 SEHNR, CDR2 FQNEAQ (reference sequence). This CDR3 contains 13 residues. This CDR3 reads CASSLIKEAEQFF. The CDR3 region has the DNA TGTGCCAGCAGCTTAATTAAGGAGGCGGAGCAGTTCTTC.

In the case of this clonotype: A much larger clone differs by one base, so this may be a read error. This chain links TRBV12-3 or TRBV12-4 with TRBJ1-5, with D unresolved. The CDR3 runs to 14 residues. Between the trimmed V and J ends, which lost 2 bases and 7 bases, there was a span of 12 bases. The CDR3 loop is CASSLWRGHQPQHF. CDR3 nucleotides: TGTGCCAGCAGTTTATGGCGGGGTCACCAGCCCCAGCATTTT.

This clonotype was seen only a few times. This chain joins TRBV3-1 and TRBJ2-1; possible D gene TRBD2, 6 bases. This CDR3 has 13 residues. Trimming removed 4 bases from V and 5 bases from J, with 9 bases in between. CDR1 LGHDT and CDR2 YNNKEL come from the germline V gene (reference sequence). The CDR3 here is CASSLGLHNEQFF. DNA of the CDR3: TGTGCCAGCAGCCTGGGACTTCACAATGAGCAGTTCTTC.

The V gene is TRBV5-1, the J gene TRBJ2-3; no clear D. Germline values: CDR1 SGHRS, CDR2 YFSETQ. The V end was cut by 6 bases, the J end by 0 bases, with 14 bases between. CDR3 length: 15 amino acids. CDR3 sequence (DNA): TGCGCCAGCACGCAAAGACACCCTAGCACAGATACGCAGTATTTT. Its protein product is CASTQRHPSTDTQYF.

In its sample, this clonotype was seen a few times. V and J are TRBV24-1 and TRBJ1-1; a weak D match, TRBD1 (5 bases). Germline V CDR1 and CDR2: KGHDR, SFDVKD. CDR3 size: 12 residues. V lost 8 bases, J lost 6 bases, and 12 bases lay in between. Here the CDR3 DNA reads TGTGCCACCATGTCCCTGACAGCTGAAGCTTTCTTT. The encoded protein is CATMSLTAEAFF.

This clonotype was counted a few times. The V gene is TRBV6-2 or TRBV6-3, the J gene TRBJ1-2, with D unclear. The V gene's germline CDR1 is MNHEY and CDR2 SVGEGT. The length of the CDR3 is 14 residues. With 2 bases removed from V and 4 bases from J, the gap between germline ends came to 11 bases. This chain's CDR3 is CASSYRQPLYGYTF. In nucleotides, the CDR3 is TGTGCCAGCAGTTACCGCCAGCCACTCTATGGCTACACCTTC.

This clonotype showed up many times. Germline and junction disagree at one end, which may indicate a read error. This rearrangement joins TRBV7-8 to TRBJ1-5, with D maybe TRBD1 (5 bases). CDR3 length: 13 amino acids. Germline V gives CDR1 SGHVS, CDR2 FQNEAQ. The CDR3 DNA sequence: TGTGCCAGCAGTTTAGGGGTGAATCAGCCCCAGCATTTT. The encoded protein is CASSLGVNQPQHF.

V gene TRBV20-1 combines with J gene TRBJ2-5; D is ambiguous. The CDR3 totals 10 residues. Trimming removed 6 bases at V and 3 bases at J, with 5 bases between. Germline V lookup: CDR1 DFQATT, CDR2 SNEGSKA (reference sequence). The chain's CDR3 is CSALKETQYF. The CDR3 coding sequence is TGCAGTGCCTTGAAAGAGACCCAGTACTTC.

This clonotype has more than one count but fewer than ten. The V call is TRBV3-1, the J call TRBJ2-1, with a weak D call TRBD1 (6 bases). This CDR3 region has 15 residues. The V end was cut by 0 bases, the J end by 4 bases, with 10 bases between. Per germline, CDR1 LGHDT and CDR2 YNNKEL (reference sequence). The CDR3 reads CASSQDVRGYNEQFF. Here the CDR3 DNA reads TGTGCCAGCAGCCAAGATGTTAGGGGGTACAATGAGCAGTTCTTC.

This clonotype has just one count. CDR3 amino acids: CASSPSGLLRSYEQYF. The CDR3 nucleotides are TGTGCCAGCAGCCCGTCGGGACTCCTCAGATCCTACGAGCAGTACTTC. The chain combines TRBV3-1 with TRBJ2-7, with D tentatively TRBD2 (6 bases). The CDR3 covers 16 residues. Per the germline V gene, CDR1 is LGHDT and CDR2 is YNNKEL (reference sequence). Between the trimmed V and J ends, which lost 4 bases and 1 base, there was a span of 17 bases.

This rearrangement joins TRBV20-1 to TRBJ2-2; 9 bases agree with TRBD1. V lost 7 bases, J lost 5 bases, and 8 bases stayed unmatched. Germline V gives CDR1 DFQATT, CDR2 SNEGSKA (reference sequence). This CDR3 spans 14 amino acids. In nucleotides, the CDR3 is TGCAGTGTTCGGACGACAGGGGGAACCGGGGAGCTGTTTTTT. Residues: CSVRTTGGTGELFF.

This sequence joins TRBV5-5 and TRBJ2-1; D is ambiguous. The CDR3 has 17 amino acids. Germline CDR1 SGHKS, CDR2 YYEKEE (reference sequence). V gave up 4 bases and J gave up 7 bases, with 24 bases separating them. Written as DNA, the CDR3 is TGTGCCAGCAGCCGGTTGATGGCCGAGATGGGGTTGAATGAGCAGTTCTTC. Encoded protein: CASSRLMAEMGLNEQFF. The whole variable domain, filled in from reference TRBV5-5 and TRBJ2-1, reads DAGVTQSPTHLIKTRGQQVTLRCSPISGHKSVSWYQQVLGQGPQFIFQYYEKEERGRGNFPDRFSARQFPNYSSELNVNALLLGDSALYLCASSRLMAEMGLNEQFFGPGTRLTVL.

J is TRBJ2-1 and V is TRBV4-1, with 7 positions matching TRBD2. V dropped 0 bases and J dropped 7; count of bases not matched to a gene: 12. Germline CDR1 is MGHRA and CDR2 is YSYEKL. This CDR3 has 17 amino acids. Written as DNA, the CDR3 is TGCGCCAGCAGCCAAGATCCTAGCGGCTCCCTGGGGAATGAGCAGTTCTTC. Its protein is CASSQDPSGSLGNEQFF.